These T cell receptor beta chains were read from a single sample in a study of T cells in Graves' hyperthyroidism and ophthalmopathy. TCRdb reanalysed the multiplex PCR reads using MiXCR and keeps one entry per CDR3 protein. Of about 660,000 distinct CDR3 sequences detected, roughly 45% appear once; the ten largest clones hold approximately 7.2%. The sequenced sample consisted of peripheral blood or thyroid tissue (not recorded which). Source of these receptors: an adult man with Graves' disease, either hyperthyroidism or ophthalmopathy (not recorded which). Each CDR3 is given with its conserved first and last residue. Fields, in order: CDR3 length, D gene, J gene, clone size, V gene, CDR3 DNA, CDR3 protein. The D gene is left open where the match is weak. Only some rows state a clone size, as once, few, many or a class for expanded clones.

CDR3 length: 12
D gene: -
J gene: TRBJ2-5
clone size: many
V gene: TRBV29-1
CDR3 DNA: TGCAGCGTTGAGTCCAGGGGAGAGACCCAGTACTTC
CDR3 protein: CSVESRGETQYF

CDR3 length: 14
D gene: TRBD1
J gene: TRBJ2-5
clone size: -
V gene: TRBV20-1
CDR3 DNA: TGCAGTGCTAGAGATGGGGACAGGGGAGGGACCCAGTACTTC
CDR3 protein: CSARDGDRGGTQYF

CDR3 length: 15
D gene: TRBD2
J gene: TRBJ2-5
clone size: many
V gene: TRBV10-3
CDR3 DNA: TGTGCCATCAGTGATTCGGCTAGCGGGGAAGAGACCCAGTACTTC
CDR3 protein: CAISDSASGEETQYF

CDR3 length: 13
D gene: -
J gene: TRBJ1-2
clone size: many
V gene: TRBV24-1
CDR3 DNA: TGTGCCACCAGTGACCGAGGGGGGAGCTCGGCCACCTTC
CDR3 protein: CATSDRGGSSATF

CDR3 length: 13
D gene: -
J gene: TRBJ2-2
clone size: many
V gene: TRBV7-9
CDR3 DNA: TGTGCCAGCTTCAGGATGAACACCGGGGAGCTGTTTTTT
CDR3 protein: CASFRMNTGELFF

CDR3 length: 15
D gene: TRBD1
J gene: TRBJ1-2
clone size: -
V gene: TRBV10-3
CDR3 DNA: TGTGCCATCAGTGACCCTGGACAGGTGACATTTGGCTACACCTTC
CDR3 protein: CAISDPGQVTFGYTF

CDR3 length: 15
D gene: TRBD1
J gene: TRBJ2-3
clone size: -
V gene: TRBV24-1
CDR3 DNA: TGTGCCACCAGTGAAGATGGGACAGGCACAGATACGCAGTATTTT
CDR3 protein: CATSEDGTGTDTQYF

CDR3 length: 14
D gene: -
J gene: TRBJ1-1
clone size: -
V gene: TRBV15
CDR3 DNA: TGTGCCACCAGCAGCTTTGAGGACGGGGCTGAAGCTTTCTTT
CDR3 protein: CATSSFEDGAEAFF

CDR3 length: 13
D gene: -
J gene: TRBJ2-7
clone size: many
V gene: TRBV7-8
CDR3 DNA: TGTGCCAGCAGCCCTTCTCCTTCCTACGAGCAGTACTTC
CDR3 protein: CASSPSPSYEQYF

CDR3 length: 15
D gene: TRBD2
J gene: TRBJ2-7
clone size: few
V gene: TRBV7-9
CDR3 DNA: TGCGCCAGCAGCCGACCCGGGACTAGCGACTACGAGCAGTACTTC
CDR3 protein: CASSRPGTSDYEQYF

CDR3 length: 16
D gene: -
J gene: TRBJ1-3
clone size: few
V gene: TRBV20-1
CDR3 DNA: TGCAGTGCTAGCCGGGGGGGCGACTTGTCCGGAAACACCATATATTTT
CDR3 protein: CSASRGGDLSGNTIYF

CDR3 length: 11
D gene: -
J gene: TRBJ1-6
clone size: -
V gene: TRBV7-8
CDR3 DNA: TGTGCCAGGGGCTATAATTCACCCCTCCACTTT
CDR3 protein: CARGYNSPLHF

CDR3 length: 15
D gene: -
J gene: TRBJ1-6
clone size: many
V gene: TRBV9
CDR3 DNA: TGTGCCAGCAGTTTAACGGGACAAGATAATTCACCCCTCCACTTT
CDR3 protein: CASSLTGQDNSPLHF

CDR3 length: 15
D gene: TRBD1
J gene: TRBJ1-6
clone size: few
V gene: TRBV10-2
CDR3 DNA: TGCGCCAGCAGAAACCCGACAGGGGAGAATTCACCCCTCCACTTT
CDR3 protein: CASRNPTGENSPLHF

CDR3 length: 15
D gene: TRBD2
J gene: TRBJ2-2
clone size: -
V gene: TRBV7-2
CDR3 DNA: TGTGCTAGCACGCCCGGACTAGCGGGGGCTGGGGAGCTGTTTTTT
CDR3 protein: CASTPGLAGAGELFF

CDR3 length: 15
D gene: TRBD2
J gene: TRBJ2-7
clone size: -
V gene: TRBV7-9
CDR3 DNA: TGTGCCAGCAGCCAGGTAGCGGGGAACTCCTACGAGCAGTACTTC
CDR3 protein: CASSQVAGNSYEQYF

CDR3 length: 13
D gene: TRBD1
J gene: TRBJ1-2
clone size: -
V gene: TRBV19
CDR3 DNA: TGTGCCAGCAGCTACGGACAGGGCTATGGCTACACCTTC
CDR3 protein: CASSYGQGYGYTF

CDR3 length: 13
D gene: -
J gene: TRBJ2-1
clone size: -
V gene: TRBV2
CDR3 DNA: TGTGCCAGCAGTGAAGCGCTAGAACTTGAGCAGTTCTTC
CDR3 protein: CASSEALELEQFF

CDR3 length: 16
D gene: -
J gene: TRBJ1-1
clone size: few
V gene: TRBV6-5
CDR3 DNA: TGTGCCAGCAGTTACAACAAAGGACGGATGAACACTGAAGCTTTCTTT
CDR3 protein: CASSYNKGRMNTEAFF

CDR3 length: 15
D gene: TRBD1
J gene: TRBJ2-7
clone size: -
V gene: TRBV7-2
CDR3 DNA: TGTGCCAGCAGCTTAGCCGCAGGGGGAGTTTACGAGCAGTACTTC
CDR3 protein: CASSLAAGGVYEQYF

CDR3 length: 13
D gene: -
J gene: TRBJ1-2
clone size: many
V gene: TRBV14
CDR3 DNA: TGTGCCAGCAGCCAAGATCACCTCTATGGCTACACCTTC
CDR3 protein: CASSQDHLYGYTF

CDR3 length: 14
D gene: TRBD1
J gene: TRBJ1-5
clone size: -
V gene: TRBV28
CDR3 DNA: TGTGCCAGCAGTTTAGTGACAGGGGTTCAGCCCCAGCATTTT
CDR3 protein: CASSLVTGVQPQHF

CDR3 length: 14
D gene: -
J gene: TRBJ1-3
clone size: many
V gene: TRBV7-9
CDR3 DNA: TGTGCCAGCAGCTTAGATGGGGGACCAAACACCATATATTTT
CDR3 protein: CASSLDGGPNTIYF

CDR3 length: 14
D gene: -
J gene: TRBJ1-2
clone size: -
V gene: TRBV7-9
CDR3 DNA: TGTGCCAGCAGCATTAGGCCGGCTATGAGGGGCTACACCTTC
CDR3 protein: CASSIRPAMRGYTF

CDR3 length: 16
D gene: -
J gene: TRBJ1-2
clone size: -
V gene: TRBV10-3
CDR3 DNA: TGTGCCATCAGTGATGGGCGACAGGATATTTCCTATGGCTACACCTTC
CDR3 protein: CAISDGRQDISYGYTF

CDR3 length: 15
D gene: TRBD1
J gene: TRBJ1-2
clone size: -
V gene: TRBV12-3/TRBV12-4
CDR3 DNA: TGTGCCAGCAGCGCCCAGACAGGGCCCGGTAGAGGCTACACCTTC
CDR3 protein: CASSAQTGPGRGYTF

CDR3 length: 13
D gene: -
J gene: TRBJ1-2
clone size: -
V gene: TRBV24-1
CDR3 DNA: TGTGCCACCAGTGCTAGCGGGAACTATGGCTACACCTTC
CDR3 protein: CATSASGNYGYTF

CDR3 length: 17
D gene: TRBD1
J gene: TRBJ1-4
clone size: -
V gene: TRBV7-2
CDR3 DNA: TGTGCCAGCAGCTTAACGTACAGGGGTGCAACTAATGAAAAACTGTTTTTT
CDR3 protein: CASSLTYRGATNEKLFF

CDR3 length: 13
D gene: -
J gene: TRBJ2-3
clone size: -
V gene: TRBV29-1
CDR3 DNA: TGCAGTTCCCAAAGAGGATACACAGATACGCAGTATTTT
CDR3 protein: CSSQRGYTDTQYF

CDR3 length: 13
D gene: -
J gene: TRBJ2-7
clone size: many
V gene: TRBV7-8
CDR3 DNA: TGTGCCAGCAGCTTAGCCGGCCCCTACGAGCAGTACTTC
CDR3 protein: CASSLAGPYEQYF

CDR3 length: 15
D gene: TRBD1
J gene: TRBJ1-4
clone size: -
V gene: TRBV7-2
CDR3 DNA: TGTGCCAGCAGCCCCCGACAGGGAAGAAATGAAAAACTGTTTTTT
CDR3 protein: CASSPRQGRNEKLFF

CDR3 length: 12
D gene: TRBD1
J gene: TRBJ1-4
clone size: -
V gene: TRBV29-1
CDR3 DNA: TGCAGCGATACAGGGGGCCCTGAAAAACTGTTTTTT
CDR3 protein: CSDTGGPEKLFF

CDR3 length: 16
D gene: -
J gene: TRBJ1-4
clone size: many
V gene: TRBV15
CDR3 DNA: TGTGCCACCAGTCCCGGACAGAGTGCAACTAATGAAAAACTGTTTTTT
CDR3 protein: CATSPGQSATNEKLFF

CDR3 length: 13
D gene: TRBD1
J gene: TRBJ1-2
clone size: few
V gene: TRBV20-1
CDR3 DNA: TGCAGTGCTGAGAGGGGGCTTAACTATGGCTACACCTTC
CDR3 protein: CSAERGLNYGYTF

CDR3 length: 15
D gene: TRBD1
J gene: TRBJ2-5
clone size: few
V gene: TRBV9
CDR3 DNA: TGTGCCAGCAGCCAGGGGGACAGCAGCGTGGAGACCCAGTACTTC
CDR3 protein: CASSQGDSSVETQYF

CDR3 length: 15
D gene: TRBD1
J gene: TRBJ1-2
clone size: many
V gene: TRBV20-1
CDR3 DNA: TGCAGTGCCTCGGACTCAGGGGGCGCGGCCTATGGCTACACCTTC
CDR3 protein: CSASDSGGAAYGYTF

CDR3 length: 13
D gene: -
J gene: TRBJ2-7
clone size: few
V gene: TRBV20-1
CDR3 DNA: TGCAGTGCTAGCAACAGGGAGACCTACGAGCAGTACTTC
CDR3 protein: CSASNRETYEQYF

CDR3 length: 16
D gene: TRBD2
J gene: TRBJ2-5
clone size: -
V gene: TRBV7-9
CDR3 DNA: TGTGCCAGCAGTCCTCCGGGACTAGCGGGAGTTGAGACCCAGTACTTC
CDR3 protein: CASSPPGLAGVETQYF

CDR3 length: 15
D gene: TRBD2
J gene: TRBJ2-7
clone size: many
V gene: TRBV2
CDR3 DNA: TGTGCCAGCATGGATCCGGGAGGCAGCTCCTACGAGCAGTACTTC
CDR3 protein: CASMDPGGSSYEQYF

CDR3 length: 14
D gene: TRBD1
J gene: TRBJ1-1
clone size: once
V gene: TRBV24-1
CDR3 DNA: TGTGCCACCAGTGACCCGGGACAGGGGTTAGAAGCTTTCTTT
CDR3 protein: CATSDPGQGLEAFF